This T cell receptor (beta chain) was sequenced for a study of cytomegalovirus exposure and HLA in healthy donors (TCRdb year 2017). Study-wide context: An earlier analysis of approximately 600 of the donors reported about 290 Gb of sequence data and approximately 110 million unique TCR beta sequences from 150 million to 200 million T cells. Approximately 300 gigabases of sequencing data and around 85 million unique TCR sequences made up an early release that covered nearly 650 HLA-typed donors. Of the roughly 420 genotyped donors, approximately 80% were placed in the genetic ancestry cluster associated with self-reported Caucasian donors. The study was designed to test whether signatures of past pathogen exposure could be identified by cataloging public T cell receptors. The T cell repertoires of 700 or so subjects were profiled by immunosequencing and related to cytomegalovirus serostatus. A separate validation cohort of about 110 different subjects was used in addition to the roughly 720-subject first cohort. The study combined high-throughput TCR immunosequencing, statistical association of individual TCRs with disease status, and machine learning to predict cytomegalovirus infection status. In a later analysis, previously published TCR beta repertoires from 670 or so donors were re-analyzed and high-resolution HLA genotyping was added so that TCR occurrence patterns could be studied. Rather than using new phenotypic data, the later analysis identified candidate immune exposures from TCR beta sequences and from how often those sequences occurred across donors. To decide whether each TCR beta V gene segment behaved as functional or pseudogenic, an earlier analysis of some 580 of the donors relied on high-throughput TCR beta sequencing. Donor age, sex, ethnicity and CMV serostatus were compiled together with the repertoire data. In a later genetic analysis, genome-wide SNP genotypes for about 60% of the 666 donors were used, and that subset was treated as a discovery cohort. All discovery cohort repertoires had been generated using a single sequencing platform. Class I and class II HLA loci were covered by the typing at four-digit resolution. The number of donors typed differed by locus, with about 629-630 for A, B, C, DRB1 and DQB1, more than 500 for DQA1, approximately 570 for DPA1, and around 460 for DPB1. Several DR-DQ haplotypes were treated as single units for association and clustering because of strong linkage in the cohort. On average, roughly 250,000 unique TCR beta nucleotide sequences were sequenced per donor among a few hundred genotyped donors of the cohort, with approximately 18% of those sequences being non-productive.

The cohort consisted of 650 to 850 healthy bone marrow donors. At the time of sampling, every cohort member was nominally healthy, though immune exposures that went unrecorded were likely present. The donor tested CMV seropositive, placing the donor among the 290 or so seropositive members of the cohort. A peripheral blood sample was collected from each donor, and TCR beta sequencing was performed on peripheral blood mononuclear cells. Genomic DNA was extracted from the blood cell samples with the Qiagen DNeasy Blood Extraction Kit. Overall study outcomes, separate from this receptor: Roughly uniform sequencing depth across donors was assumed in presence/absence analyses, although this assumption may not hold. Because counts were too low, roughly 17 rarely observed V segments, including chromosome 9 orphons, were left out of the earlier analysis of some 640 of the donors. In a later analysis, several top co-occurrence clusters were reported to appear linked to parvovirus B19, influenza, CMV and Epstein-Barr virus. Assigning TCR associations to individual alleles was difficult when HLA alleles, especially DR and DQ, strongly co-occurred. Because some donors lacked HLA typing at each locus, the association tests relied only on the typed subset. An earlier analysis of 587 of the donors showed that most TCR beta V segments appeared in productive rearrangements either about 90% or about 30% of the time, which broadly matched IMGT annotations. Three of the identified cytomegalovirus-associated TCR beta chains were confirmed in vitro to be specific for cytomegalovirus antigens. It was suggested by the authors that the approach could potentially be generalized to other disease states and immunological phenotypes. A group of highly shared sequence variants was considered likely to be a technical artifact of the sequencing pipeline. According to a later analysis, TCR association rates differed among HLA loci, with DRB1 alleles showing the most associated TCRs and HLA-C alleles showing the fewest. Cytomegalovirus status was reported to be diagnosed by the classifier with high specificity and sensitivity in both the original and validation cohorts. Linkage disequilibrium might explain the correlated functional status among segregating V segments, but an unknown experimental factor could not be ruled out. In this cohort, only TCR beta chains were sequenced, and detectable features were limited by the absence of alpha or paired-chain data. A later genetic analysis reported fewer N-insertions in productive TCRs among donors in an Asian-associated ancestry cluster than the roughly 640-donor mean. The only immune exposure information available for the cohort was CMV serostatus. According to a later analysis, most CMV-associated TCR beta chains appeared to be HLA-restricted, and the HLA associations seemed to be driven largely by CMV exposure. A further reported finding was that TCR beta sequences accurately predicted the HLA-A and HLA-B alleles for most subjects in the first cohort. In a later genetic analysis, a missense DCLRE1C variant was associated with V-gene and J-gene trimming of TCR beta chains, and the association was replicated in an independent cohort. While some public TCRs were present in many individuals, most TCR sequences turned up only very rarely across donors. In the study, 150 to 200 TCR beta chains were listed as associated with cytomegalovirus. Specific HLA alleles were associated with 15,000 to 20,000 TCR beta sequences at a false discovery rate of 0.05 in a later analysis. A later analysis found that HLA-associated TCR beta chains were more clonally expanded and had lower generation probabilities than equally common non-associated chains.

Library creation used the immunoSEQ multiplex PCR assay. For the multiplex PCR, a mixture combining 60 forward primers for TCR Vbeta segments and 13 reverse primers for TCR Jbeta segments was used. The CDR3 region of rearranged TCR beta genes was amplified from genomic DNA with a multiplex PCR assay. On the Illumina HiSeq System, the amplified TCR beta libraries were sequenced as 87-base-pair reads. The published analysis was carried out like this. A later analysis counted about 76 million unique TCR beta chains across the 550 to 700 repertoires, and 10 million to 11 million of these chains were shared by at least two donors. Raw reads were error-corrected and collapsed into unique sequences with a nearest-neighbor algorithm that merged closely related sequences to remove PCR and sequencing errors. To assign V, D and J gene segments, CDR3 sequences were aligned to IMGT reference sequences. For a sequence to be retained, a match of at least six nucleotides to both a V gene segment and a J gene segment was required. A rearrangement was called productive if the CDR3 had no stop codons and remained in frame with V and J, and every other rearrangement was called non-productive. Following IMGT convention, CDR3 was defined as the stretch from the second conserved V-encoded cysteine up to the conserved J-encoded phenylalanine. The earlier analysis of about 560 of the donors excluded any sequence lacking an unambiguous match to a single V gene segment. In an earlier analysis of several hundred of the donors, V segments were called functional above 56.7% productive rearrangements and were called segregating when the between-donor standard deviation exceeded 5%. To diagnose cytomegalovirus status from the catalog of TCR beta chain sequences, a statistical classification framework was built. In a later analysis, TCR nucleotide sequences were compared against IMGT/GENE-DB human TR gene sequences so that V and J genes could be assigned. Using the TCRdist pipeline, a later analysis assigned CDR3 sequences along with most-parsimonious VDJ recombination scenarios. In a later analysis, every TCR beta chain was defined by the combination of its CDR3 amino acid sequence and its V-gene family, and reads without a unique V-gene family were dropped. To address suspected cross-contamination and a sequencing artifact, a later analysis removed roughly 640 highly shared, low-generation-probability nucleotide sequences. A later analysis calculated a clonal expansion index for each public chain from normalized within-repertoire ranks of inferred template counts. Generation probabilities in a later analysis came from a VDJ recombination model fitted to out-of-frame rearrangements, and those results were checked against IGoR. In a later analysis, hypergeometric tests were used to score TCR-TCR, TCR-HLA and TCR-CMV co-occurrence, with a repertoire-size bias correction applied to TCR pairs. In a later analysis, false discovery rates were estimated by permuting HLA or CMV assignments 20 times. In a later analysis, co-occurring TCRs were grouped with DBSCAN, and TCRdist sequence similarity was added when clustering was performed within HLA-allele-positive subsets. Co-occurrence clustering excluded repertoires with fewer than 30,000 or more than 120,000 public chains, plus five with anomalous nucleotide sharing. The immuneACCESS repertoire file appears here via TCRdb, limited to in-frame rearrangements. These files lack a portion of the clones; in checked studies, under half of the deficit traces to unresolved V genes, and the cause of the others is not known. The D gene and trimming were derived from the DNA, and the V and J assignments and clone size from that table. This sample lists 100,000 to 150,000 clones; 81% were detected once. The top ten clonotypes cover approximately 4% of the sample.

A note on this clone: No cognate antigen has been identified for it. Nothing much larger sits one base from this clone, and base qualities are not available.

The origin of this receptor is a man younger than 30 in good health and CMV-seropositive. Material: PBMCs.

CDR3 sequence: CASSFRGGQAFF. DNA sequence: TGTGCCAGCAGTTTCCGCGGGGGGCAAGCTTTCTTT. The V and J segments used are TRBV6-6 and TRBJ1-1; tentative D gene TRBD1, with 6 bases matching. There are 12 amino acids in the CDR3, from cysteine to phenylalanine inclusive. Left in the record is the CDR3 DNA by itself, 36 bases read in frame from the first base. At the junction V is shortened by 4 bases and J by 9 bases, with 12 bases in between. Reading the germline V gene (reference sequence) gives CDR1 MNHNY and CDR2 SVGAGI.